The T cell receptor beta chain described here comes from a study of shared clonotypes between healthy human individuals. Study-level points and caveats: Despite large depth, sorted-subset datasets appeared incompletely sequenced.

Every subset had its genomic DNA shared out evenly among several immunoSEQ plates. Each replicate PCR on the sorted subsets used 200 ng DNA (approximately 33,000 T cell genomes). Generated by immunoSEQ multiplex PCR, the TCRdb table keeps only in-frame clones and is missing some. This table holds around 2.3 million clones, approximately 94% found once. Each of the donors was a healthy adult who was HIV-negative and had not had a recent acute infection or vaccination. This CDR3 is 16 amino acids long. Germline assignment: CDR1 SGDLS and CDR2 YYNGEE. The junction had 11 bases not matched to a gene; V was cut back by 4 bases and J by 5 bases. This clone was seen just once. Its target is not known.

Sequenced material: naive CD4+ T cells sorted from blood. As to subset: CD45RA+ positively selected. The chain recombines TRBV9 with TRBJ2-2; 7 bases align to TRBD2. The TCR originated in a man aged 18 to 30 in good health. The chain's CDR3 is CASSLSGEGRTGELFF. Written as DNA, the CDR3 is TGTGCCAGCAGCCTATCCGGGGAGGGGAGGACCGGGGAGCTGTTTTTT.